A single sample gave rise to the 28 T cell receptor beta chains below, sequenced in a study of a mutant IDH1 vaccine in newly diagnosed glioma. These receptors have no identified antigens. As for time point: week 35, safety follow-up. Each dose of the vaccine consisted of 300 ug of mutant IDH1 20-mer peptide, with topical imiquimod. Profiling relied on immunoSEQ multiplex PCR, and the TCRdb table lists in-frame clones only, not all of them. The table records about 32,000 clones, roughly four fifths of them present only once. This specimen consisted of PBMCs, obtained from a glioma patient whose treatment included an IDH1 peptide vaccine. These receptors all come from a woman aged 18-30 years with glioma.

This sequence joins TRBV5-1 and TRBJ2-2, with TRBD1 matching over 7 bases. Trimming cost V 3 bases and J 5 bases; bases outside gene matches: 4. This CDR3 region has 14 residues. Germline CDR1 is SGHRS and CDR2 is YFSETQ. The CDR3 nucleotides are TGCGCCAGCAGCTGGAAGACAGGGACCGGGGAGCTGTTTTTT. The encoded protein is CASSWKTGTGELFF.

V gene TRBV4-1 combines with J gene TRBJ2-6; the D is unclear. V was clipped by 3 bases and J by 4 bases, with 4 bases between them. Looked up from germline, CDR1 is MGHRA and CDR2 is YSYEKL. The CDR3 covers 13 residues. The CDR3 DNA is TGCGCCAGCAGCCAGTCGGGGGCCAACGTCCTGACTTTC. As protein: CASSQSGANVLTF.

The chain joins TRBV4-3 to TRBJ1-4, with D unresolved. V was pared by 5 bases and J by 0 bases, with 10 bases between. There are 15 residues in the CDR3. CDR1 and CDR2 (germline): LGHNA, YSLEER. The CDR3 DNA reads TGCGCCAGCAGCAAGGCGGGGACAACTAATGAAAAACTGTTTTTT. It translates to CASSKAGTTNEKLFF.

This clone was picked up one time. V is TRBV2 and J is TRBJ1-5; possible D gene TRBD1, 5 bases. Trimming cost V 3 bases and J 0 bases, with 12 bases left between them. Germline V lookup: CDR1 SNHLY, CDR2 FYNNEI. The CDR3 runs 16 residues. In nucleotides, the CDR3 is TGTGCCAGCAGTGATGAGACAGTCTATAGCAATCAGCCCCAGCATTTT. This codes for CASSDETVYSNQPQHF.

This clone was observed a few times. The chain joins TRBV5-6 to TRBJ2-2; 9 bases match TRBD1. Germline V CDR1 and CDR2: SGHDT, YYEEEE. This CDR3 region has 16 residues. After removal of 3 bases from V and 5 bases from J, the junction contained 8 bases not matched to a gene. The CDR3 protein is CASSSLGQGGTGELFF. The DNA of the CDR3 is TGTGCCAGCAGCTCACTGGGACAGGGAGGGACCGGGGAGCTGTTTTTT. Combining the CDR3 with reference TRBV5-6 and TRBJ2-2 gives the whole variable domain DAGVTQSPTHLIKTRGQQVTLRCSPKSGHDTVSWYQQALGQGPQFIFQYYEEEERQRGNFPDRFSGHQFPNYSSELNVNALLLGDSALYLCASSSLGQGGTGELFFGEGSRLTVL.

The chain combines TRBV27 with TRBJ1-4, with D unresolved. The CDR3 contains 17 residues. The germline gives CDR1 MNHEY, CDR2 SMNVEV (reference sequence). V shed 5 bases and J shed 4 bases, with 20 bases lying between them. The CDR3, as DNA: TGTGCCAGCAGTAGAGCCCTCCAAGGCAGGTTTAATGAAAAACTGTTTTTT. Its protein product is CASSRALQGRFNEKLFF.

The chain carries TRBV5-1 and TRBJ2-3; 10 bases are a match to TRBD1. Germline loops: CDR1 SGHRS, CDR2 YFSETQ. The CDR3 length is 15 residues. The trim removed 4 bases at V and 2 bases at J, leaving 4 bases unmatched. The CDR3, as DNA: TGCGCCAGCAGCAAGGGACAGGGGTACACAGATACGCAGTATTTT. Translating it yields CASSKGQGYTDTQYF.

The V call is TRBV28, the J call TRBJ2-5; no firm D call. Germline V gene sequence: CDR1 MDHEN, CDR2 SYDVKM. Trimming took off 8 bases at V and 1 base at J, with 14 bases between the two ends. The CDR3 runs 14 residues. CDR3 amino acids: CASRLSAVQETQYF. The CDR3 DNA follows: TGTGCCAGCCGCCTTTCGGCGGTCCAAGAGACCCAGTACTTC. Together with reference TRBV28 and TRBJ2-5, the CDR3 gives the full variable domain: DVKVTQSSRYLVKRTGEKVFLECVQDMDHENMFWYRQDPGLGLRLIYFSYDVKMKEKGDIPEGYSVSREKKERFSLILESASTNQTSMYLCASRLSAVQETQYFGPGTRLLVL.

J is TRBJ2-5 and V is TRBV7-2; 9 positions match TRBD1. V lost 3 bases, J lost 5 bases, and 10 bases stayed unmatched. The CDR3 extends over 16 amino acids. Germline CDR1 SGHTA, CDR2 FQGNSA. CDR3 protein: CASSFSGQGNRETQYF. The CDR3 DNA follows: TGTGCCAGCAGCTTTTCGGGACAGGGTAACAGGGAGACCCAGTACTTC.

This clone was detected once. The chain joins TRBV4-1 to TRBJ1-3; D not certain. The CDR3 has 19 amino acids. Germline lookup yields CDR1 MGHRA and CDR2 YSYEKL. V lost 0 bases to trimming and J lost 6 bases, with 24 bases between them. DNA of the CDR3: TGCGCCAGCAGCCAAGACTGGCCAGCTGAGACCCGGTGGGAAAACACCATATATTTT. This translates into CASSQDWPAETRWENTIYF.

The chain links TRBV9 to TRBJ2-6, with D perhaps assigned TRBD1 or TRBD2 (6 bases each). This CDR3 comprises 17 residues. Germline-derived CDR1 and CDR2 are SGDLS and YYNGEE. Deletions cut 5 bases from V and 2 bases from J, with 17 bases between. The CDR3 sequence is CASSDPLGGTGANVLTF. In nucleotides, the CDR3 is TGTGCCAGCAGTGACCCTCTCGGGGGCACTGGGGCCAACGTCCTGACTTTC.

The rearrangement links TRBV9 to TRBJ1-2; D is undetermined. The CDR3 has 16 residues. The germline V and J ends were trimmed by 3 bases and 4 bases, with 19 bases remaining between them. CDR1 SGDLS and CDR2 YYNGEE come from the germline V gene. The CDR3 sequence: CASSEPIAGDGYGYTF. Written as DNA, the CDR3 is TGTGCCAGCAGCGAGCCGATCGCCGGGGATGGCTATGGCTACACCTTC.

The chain recombines TRBV18 with TRBJ2-6, with D unclear. The germline CDR1 and CDR2 sequences are KGHSH and LQKENI. This CDR3 has 14 residues. Trimming stripped 2 bases from V and 2 bases from J, with 4 bases between. This CDR3 reads CASSPGAGANVLTF. DNA for the CDR3: TGTGCCAGCTCACCAGGGGCTGGGGCCAACGTCCTGACTTTC. Based on the CDR3 plus reference TRBV18 and TRBJ2-6, the full variable domain is NAGVMQNPRHLVRRRGQEARLRCSPMKGHSHVYWYRQLPEEGLKFMVYLQKENIIDESGMPKERFSAEFPKEGPSILRIQQVVRGDSAAYFCASSPGAGANVLTFGAGSRLTVL.

The gene calls are TRBV28 and TRBJ1-1; D is perhaps TRBD1 (5 bases). This CDR3 is 13 amino acids long. The V and J ends lost 5 bases and 6 bases respectively, with 13 bases between them. Germline V gives CDR1 MDHEN, CDR2 SYDVKM. The CDR3 sequence is CASSPPGVAEAFF. Written as DNA, the CDR3 is TGTGCCAGCAGTCCCCCGGGGGTAGCTGAAGCTTTCTTT. Variable domain in full (rest from reference TRBV28 and TRBJ1-1): DVKVTQSSRYLVKRTGEKVFLECVQDMDHENMFWYRQDPGLGLRLIYFSYDVKMKEKGDIPEGYSVSREKKERFSLILESASTNQTSMYLCASSPPGVAEAFFGQGTRLTVV.

With regard to this clone: Germline is not matched at one junction end, which may reflect a read error. This chain uses TRBV6-5 with TRBJ1-5, with 7 bases lining up with TRBD1. CDR1 is MNHEY, CDR2 SVGAGI, per germline. CDR3 length equals 15 residues. The chain's CDR3 is CASSNSGGRGQPQHF. Written as DNA, the CDR3 is TGTGCCAGCAGTAACTCAGGGGGGCGGGGTCAGCCCCAGCATTTT.

The chain is built from TRBV5-4 and TRBJ1-4; TRBD1 is a possible D gene (5 bases). Per germline, CDR1 SGHNT and CDR2 YYREEE (reference sequence). CDR3 size: 14 residues. With 1 base removed from V and 7 bases from J, the gap between germline ends came to 11 bases. The CDR3 bases are TGTGCCAGCAGCTTGTCGGGGGGGATTGAAAAACTGTTTTTT. Translation: CASSLSGGIEKLFF.

The J gene is TRBJ2-1, the V gene TRBV9; no reliable D call. V lost 0 bases and J 6 bases, leaving 10 bases between the germline ends. Germline V gives CDR1 SGDLS, CDR2 YYNGEE. The CDR3 sequence is 14 residues long. In DNA, the CDR3 is TGTGCCAGCAGCGTAGAGGGCGGCTCCAATGAGCAGTTCTTC. It is translated as CASSVEGGSNEQFF.

Concerning this clone itself: One end of the junction does not line up with germline, which may come from a read error. The CDR3 loop reads CAIRRDLNAEAFF. For the CDR3, the DNA is TGTGCCATCAGGAGGGACCTGAACGCTGAAGCTTTCTTT. The rearrangement joins TRBV10-3 to TRBJ1-1; possibly TRBD1 for D (5 bases). This CDR3 spans 13 amino acids. Germline V gives CDR1 ENHRY, CDR2 SYGVKD.

The rearrangement links TRBV11-2 to TRBJ2-1; D gene unclear. The CDR3 covers 14 residues. Germline V gene lookup returns CDR1 SGHAT and CDR2 FQNNGV. V gave up 7 bases and J gave up 4 bases, with 14 bases separating them. The CDR3 is CASTLQAGYNEQFF. The CDR3 DNA reads TGTGCCAGCACACTCCAAGCAGGATACAATGAGCAGTTCTTC.

This chain links TRBV4-1 with TRBJ2-5, with D unresolved. The CDR3 is 13 amino acids. Germline V gene lookup returns CDR1 MGHRA and CDR2 YSYEKL. Deletions cut 1 base from V and 2 bases from J, with 5 bases between. CDR3 bases: TGCGCCAGCAGCCAAGGGCCACAAGAGACCCAGTACTTC. Translating gives CASSQGPQETQYF.

V is TRBV4-1 and J is TRBJ2-7, with 9 positions matching TRBD1. The V gene's germline CDR1 is MGHRA and CDR2 YSYEKL. This CDR3 is built from 14 residues. J gave up 4 bases and V 1 base, and 2 bases lay outside the gene matches. In DNA form, the CDR3 reads TGCGCCAGCAGCCAAGGACAGGGGGTTTACGAGCAGTACTTC. Translation: CASSQGQGVYEQYF.

The chain recombines TRBV6-5 with TRBJ1-4; a possible D gene is TRBD1 (5 bases). Trimming removed 4 bases from V and 7 bases from J, with 10 bases in between. Per germline, CDR1 MNHEY and CDR2 SVGAGI. This CDR3 is 13 amino acids long. The CDR3: CASSSGATEKLFF. As DNA, the CDR3 is TGTGCCAGCAGTTCCGGGGCTACTGAAAAACTGTTTTTT.

The rearrangement uses TRBV7-9 and TRBJ2-3; the D gene is possibly TRBD1 (6 bases). The germline V gene encodes CDR1 SEHNR and CDR2 FQNEAQ (reference sequence). The V and J ends lost 4 bases and 4 bases respectively, with 24 bases between them. CDR3 length: 18 residues. The CDR3 DNA reads as TGTGCCAGCAGCTCCCTCCATCCCAGGGGCCTGGGGGCAGATACGCAGTATTTT. This codes for CASSSLHPRGLGADTQYF.

Here the CDR3 reads CASKGTGTLVYGYTF. The CDR3, as DNA: TGTGCCAGCAAGGGGACAGGGACCCTAGTCTATGGCTACACCTTC. The chain has TRBV6-1 and TRBJ1-2; 9 bases are shared with TRBD1. The CDR3 sequence is 15 residues long. From germline, CDR1 is MNHNS and CDR2 SASEGT. V shed 7 bases, J shed 4 bases, and the junction held 10 bases outside the gene matches.

J is TRBJ1-6 and V is TRBV4-3; 7 positions agree with TRBD1. V trimming: 4 bases; J trimming: 9 bases; junction bases outside the gene matches: 3. Germline V lookup: CDR1 LGHNA, CDR2 YSLEER. CDR3 length: 13 residues. The CDR3 is CASSRSGGSPLHF. For the CDR3, the DNA is TGCGCCAGCAGCCGATCAGGGGGTTCACCCCTCCACTTT.

The chain employs TRBV18 and TRBJ1-3; no firm D call. V lost 3 bases, J lost 1 base, and 10 bases lay in between. Germline values: CDR1 KGHSH, CDR2 LQKENI. This CDR3 comprises 15 residues. The CDR3 reads CASSPGAESGNTIYF. The CDR3 DNA reads TGTGCCAGCTCACCCGGAGCTGAATCTGGAAACACCATATATTTT.

V and J are TRBV18 and TRBJ2-5; D is unresolved. The CDR3 sequence is 12 residues long. Germline CDR1 and CDR2: KGHSH and LQKENI. V lost 3 bases and J 6 bases, leaving 8 bases between the germline ends. CDR3 residues: CASSPPTKTQYF. As DNA, the CDR3 is TGTGCCAGCTCACCCCCGACGAAGACCCAGTACTTC. The entire variable domain, with the rest obtained from reference TRBV18 and TRBJ2-5, is as follows: NAGVMQNPRHLVRRRGQEARLRCSPMKGHSHVYWYRQLPEEGLKFMVYLQKENIIDESGMPKERFSAEFPKEGPSILRIQQVVRGDSAAYFCASSPPTKTQYFGPGTRLLVL.

The chain has TRBV6-1 and TRBJ1-1; no clear D gene. CDR3 size: 15 residues. From germline, CDR1 is MNHNS and CDR2 SASEGT. The V end lost 4 bases, the J end lost 4 bases, and 16 bases lay between the germline ends. The CDR3 coding sequence is TGTGCCAGCAGTGTATTGCATTCTCTTGCCACTGAAGCTTTCTTT. It specifies CASSVLHSLATEAFF.